Following are 5 T cell receptor beta chains from one sample sequenced in a study of tumor-infiltrating lymphocytes in primary liver carcinoma. Starting material of roughly 550 ng total RNA yielded TCR beta cDNA via a constant-region primer. For TCR beta, libraries were produced by three nested multiplex PCR rounds using slightly modified ARM-PCR. Forward primers for TRBV1-TRBV30 and a C-beta reverse primer served the first two PCR rounds, at about 10 cycles each. TCRdb reprocessed the multiplex PCR reads via MiXCR and lists one record per CDR3 protein. The sample has 99,000 or so distinct CDR3 sequences, more than 65% seen once. Scientists recovered RNA and DNA together from around 20-30 mg of unsorted bulk tissue. The sample was liver tumor tissue from sampling region 5. The subset is: tumor region T5, tumor centre. The receptors originated from an older woman with primary liver carcinoma and hepatitis B virus infection.

About this clonotype: The CDR3 end shows no conserved phenylalanine or tryptophan, and so a read error is likely. The chain recombines TRBV29-1 with TRBJ2-2, with TRBD2 as a possible D gene (6 bases). This CDR3 has 13 amino acids. Germline V gives CDR1 SQVTM, CDR2 ANQGSEA. This chain's CDR3 is CSVTGHSGGELFP. As DNA, the CDR3 is TGCAGCGTCACGGGGCACTCGGGCGGGGAACTGTTTCCT.

V and J are TRBV7-9 and TRBJ2-5; 9 nucleotides align to TRBD2. The CDR3 length is 17 residues. CDR1 SEHNR and CDR2 FQNEAQ come from the germline V gene (reference sequence). V lost 4 bases to trimming and J lost 5 bases; unmatched junction nucleotides: 14. The CDR3: CASSSALGSGSHETQYF. The CDR3 DNA sequence: TGTGCCAGCAGCTCAGCACTCGGTAGCGGGAGTCATGAGACCCAGTACTTC.

This clonotype was counted a few times. The CDR3 end shows no conserved phenylalanine or tryptophan, and so a read error is likely. The limits of the CDR3 on the DNA are not certain, so only TCRdb's listed CDR3 is given. The chain recombines TRBV28 with TRBJ2-1. Ends included, the CDR3 has 11 residues. Germline V gene data show CDR1 as MDHEN and CDR2 as SYDVKM. CDR3 protein: CASTLVHERFL.

As to this clonotype: An end of the junction differs from the germline gene, which may be a read error. The chain carries TRBV13 and TRBJ2-3; TRBD1 matches 9 bases. Germline lookup yields CDR1 PRHDT and CDR2 FYEKMQ (reference sequence). CDR3 length: 14 amino acids. CDR3 nucleotides: TGTGCCGGCAGCTTCCGGACAGGGGCAGATACGCAGTATTTT. Amino acids: CAGSFRTGADTQYF. Full variable domain (rest looked up from reference TRBV13 and TRBJ2-3): AAGVIQSPRHLIKEKRETATLKCYPIPRHDTVYWYQQGPGQDPQFLISFYEKMQSDKGSIPDRFSAQQFSDYHSELNMSSLELGDSALYFCAGSFRTGADTQYFGPGTRLTVL.

The chain has TRBV6-2 or TRBV6-3 and TRBJ2-7, with D possibly matching TRBD2 (5 bases). Germline lookup yields CDR1 MNHEY and CDR2 SVGEGT. V lost 0 bases, J lost 0 bases, and 12 bases lay in between. This CDR3 has 16 residues. The CDR3 bases are TGTGCCAGCAGTTACTCGAGGGCGGAAAGCTCCTACGAGCAGTACTTC. It encodes CASSYSRAESSYEQYF.